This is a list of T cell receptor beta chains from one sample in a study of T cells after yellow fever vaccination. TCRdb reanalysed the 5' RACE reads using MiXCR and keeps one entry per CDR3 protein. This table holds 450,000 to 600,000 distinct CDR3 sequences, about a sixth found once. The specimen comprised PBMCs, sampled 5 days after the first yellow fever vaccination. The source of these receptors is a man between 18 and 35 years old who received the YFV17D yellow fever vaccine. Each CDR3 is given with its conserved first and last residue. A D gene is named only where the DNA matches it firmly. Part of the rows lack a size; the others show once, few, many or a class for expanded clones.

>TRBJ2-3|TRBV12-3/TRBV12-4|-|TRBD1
CASTTGADTQYF
TGTGCCAGCACTACAGGGGCAGATACGCAGTATTTT
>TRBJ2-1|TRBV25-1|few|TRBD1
CASSEDRVGNEQFF
TGTGCCAGCAGTGAGGACAGGGTGGGGAATGAGCAGTTCTTC
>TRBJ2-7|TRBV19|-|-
CASSGTTSSYEQYF
TGTGCCAGTAGCGGCACCACGAGCTCCTACGAGCAGTACTTC
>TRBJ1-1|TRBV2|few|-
CAGSRISGTEAFF
TGTGCCGGCAGTAGGATTTCGGGGACTGAAGCTTTCTTT
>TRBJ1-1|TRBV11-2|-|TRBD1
CASSLLGTGNTEAFF
TGTGCCAGCAGCTTACTAGGGACAGGCAACACTGAAGCTTTCTTT
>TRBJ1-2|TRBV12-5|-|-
CASAPDSEYGYTF
TGTGCTAGTGCCCCGGACAGTGAGTATGGCTACACCTTC
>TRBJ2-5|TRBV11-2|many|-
CASSAAGVTQETQYF
TGTGCCAGCAGCGCGGCAGGGGTCACACAAGAGACCCAGTACTTC
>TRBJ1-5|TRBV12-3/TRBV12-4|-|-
CASQWRNQPQHF
TGTGCCAGCCAATGGAGGAATCAGCCCCAGCATTTT
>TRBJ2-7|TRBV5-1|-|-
CASSLSDGYEQYF
TGCGCCAGCAGCTTGTCGGACGGGTACGAGCAGTACTTC
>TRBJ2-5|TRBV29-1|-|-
CSVKRGSSEETQYF
TGCAGCGTTAAAAGGGGGTCATCCGAAGAGACCCAGTACTTC
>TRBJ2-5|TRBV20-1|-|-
CSARRWAGGQETQYF
TGCAGTGCTAGGCGGTGGGCCGGGGGACAAGAGACCCAGTACTTC
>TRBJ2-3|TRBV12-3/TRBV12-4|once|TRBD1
CASMGTGGSDTQYF
TGTGCCAGTATGGGGACAGGGGGTTCAGATACGCAGTATTTT
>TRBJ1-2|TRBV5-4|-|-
CASSLEGANYGYTF
TGTGCCAGCAGCTTGGAAGGCGCTAACTATGGCTACACCTTC
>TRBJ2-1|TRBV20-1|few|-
CSARDYRDNEQFF
TGCAGTGCTAGAGATTACAGAGACAATGAGCAGTTCTTC
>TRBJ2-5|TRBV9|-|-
CASSVEVSGAETQYF
TGTGCCAGCAGCGTAGAAGTTTCGGGGGCGGAGACCCAGTACTTC
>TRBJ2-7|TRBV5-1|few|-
CASSLGSGVASYEQYF
TGCGCCAGCAGCTTGGGGTCAGGGGTTGCGTCCTACGAGCAGTACTTC
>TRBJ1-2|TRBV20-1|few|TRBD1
CSARDLRGQIYGYTF
TGCAGTGCTAGAGATCTCAGGGGACAGATCTATGGCTACACCTTC
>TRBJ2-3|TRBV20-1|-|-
CSALTENTDTQYF
TGCAGTGCTCTGACCGAGAACACAGATACGCAGTATTTT
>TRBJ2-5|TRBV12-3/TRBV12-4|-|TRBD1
CASSRDSSTQYF
TGTGCCAGCAGCCGGGACAGCAGTACCCAGTACTTC
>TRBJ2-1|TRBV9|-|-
CASSFGRASSYNEQFF
TGTGCCAGCAGCTTCGGCAGGGCCAGCTCCTACAATGAGCAGTTCTTC
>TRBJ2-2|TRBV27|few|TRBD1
CASSLSGTGEGNGELFF
TGTGCCAGCAGTTTATCGGGGACAGGGGAAGGAAACGGGGAGCTGTTTTTT
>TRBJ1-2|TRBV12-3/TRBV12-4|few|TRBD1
CASRPGQGAAGYTF
TGTGCCAGCAGGCCGGGACAGGGGGCGGCTGGCTACACCTTC
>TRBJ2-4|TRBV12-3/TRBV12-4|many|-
CASSFWTEKNIQYF
TGTGCCAGCAGTTTCTGGACAGAGAAAAACATTCAGTACTTC
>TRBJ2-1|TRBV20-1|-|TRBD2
CSASGGVSYNEQFF
TGCAGTGCTAGCGGGGGGGTCTCCTACAATGAGCAGTTCTTC
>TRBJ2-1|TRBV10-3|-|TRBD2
CATRLAGDTYNEQFF
TGTGCCACCCGACTAGCGGGGGACACTTACAATGAGCAGTTCTTC
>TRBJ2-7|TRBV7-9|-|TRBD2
CASSYPTKRGGYEQYF
TGTGCCAGCAGCTACCCTACTAAGCGGGGGGGATACGAGCAGTACTTC
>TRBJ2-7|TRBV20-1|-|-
CSARDPGLVEQYF
TGCAGTGCTAGAGATCCGGGGTTGGTCGAGCAGTACTTC
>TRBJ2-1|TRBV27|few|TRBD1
CASSIRDRGYNEQFF
TGTGCCAGCAGTATCCGGGACAGGGGCTACAATGAGCAGTTCTTC
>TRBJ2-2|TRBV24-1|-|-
CATGGSNTGELFF
TGTGCCACCGGAGGATCGAACACCGGGGAGCTGTTTTTT
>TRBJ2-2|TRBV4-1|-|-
CASSTHGSQYDGELFF
TGCGCCAGCAGCACTCACGGTTCCCAGTATGACGGGGAGCTGTTTTTT
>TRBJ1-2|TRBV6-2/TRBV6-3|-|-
CASSYASLDGYTF
TGTGCCAGCAGTTACGCGTCCCTGGATGGCTACACCTTC
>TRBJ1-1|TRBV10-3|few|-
CAISLGWDTEAFF
TGTGCCATCAGCTTGGGGTGGGACACTGAAGCTTTCTTT
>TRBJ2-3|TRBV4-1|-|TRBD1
CASSHRDRTSMGTDTQYF
TGCGCCAGCAGCCATCGGGACAGAACTTCAATGGGTACAGATACGCAGTATTTT
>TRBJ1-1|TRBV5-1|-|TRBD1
CASSELQGLNTEAFF
TGCGCCAGCAGCGAACTACAGGGGTTGAACACTGAAGCTTTCTTT
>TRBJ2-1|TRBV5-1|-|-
CASSLDRVAEQFF
TGCGCCAGCAGCTTGGACAGGGTTGCTGAGCAGTTCTTC
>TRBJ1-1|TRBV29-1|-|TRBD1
CSVTTTGMNTEAFF
TGCAGCGTGACTACGACAGGGATGAACACTGAAGCTTTCTTT
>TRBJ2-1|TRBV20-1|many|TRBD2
CSAGGAGGTHNEQFF
TGCAGTGCTGGCGGGGCGGGGGGGACCCACAATGAGCAGTTCTTC
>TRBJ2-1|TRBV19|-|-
CASSINTDNEQFF
TGTGCCAGTAGTATAAACACCGACAATGAGCAGTTCTTC
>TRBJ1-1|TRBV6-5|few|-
CASSYWAGRGNTEAFF
TGTGCCAGCAGTTACTGGGCAGGCCGAGGGAACACTGAAGCTTTCTTT
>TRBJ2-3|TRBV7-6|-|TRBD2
CASSFEASGGADTQYF
TGTGCCAGCAGCTTTGAGGCTAGCGGGGGGGCAGATACGCAGTATTTT